A selection of T cell receptor beta chains follows, all from one sample in a study of blood T cell repertoires in COVID-19. Clones were sequenced by immunoSEQ multiplex PCR, and TCRdb holds only the in-frame ones, with some missing. The sample holds more than 95,000 clones, roughly 91% seen once. Sequencing used peripheral blood. The receptors here all came from a human donor in a cohort sampled during active COVID-19. CDR3s include the opening cysteine and the closing phenylalanine or tryptophan. A D gene is named only where the DNA matches it firmly. The size entry is marked missing in some rows and otherwise reads once, few, many or a size class.

J gene: TRBJ2-5; V gene: TRBV2; clone size: .; D gene: TRBD2; CDR3 DNA: TGTGCCAGCAGAACCGGGACTAGCGGGGGGGCCGGGGAGACCCAGTACTTC; CDR3 protein: CASRTGTSGGAGETQYF
J gene: TRBJ1-2; V gene: TRBV5-6; clone size: few; D gene: TRBD1; CDR3 DNA: TGTGCCAGCAGCTTGGGCGCGACAGGGCGGGACTACACCTTC; CDR3 protein: CASSLGATGRDYTF
J gene: TRBJ1-1; V gene: TRBV12-3/TRBV12-4; clone size: .; D gene: .; CDR3 DNA: TGTGCCAGCAACCGAATAGAGAACACTGAAGCTTTCTTT; CDR3 protein: CASNRIENTEAFF
J gene: TRBJ2-6; V gene: TRBV5-1; clone size: .; D gene: TRBD1; CDR3 DNA: TGCGCCAGCAGCCAGGACAGGATCTCTGGGGCCAACGTCCTGACTTTC; CDR3 protein: CASSQDRISGANVLTF
J gene: TRBJ1-1; V gene: TRBV11-3; clone size: .; D gene: TRBD1; CDR3 DNA: TGTGCCAGCAGCCCTGGACAGGGGAACACTGAAGCTTTCTTT; CDR3 protein: CASSPGQGNTEAFF
J gene: TRBJ1-3; V gene: TRBV7-2; clone size: .; D gene: .; CDR3 DNA: TGTGCCAGCAGCTTAATGGGGGCGAGCACTGGAAACACCATATATTTT; CDR3 protein: CASSLMGASTGNTIYF
J gene: TRBJ2-7; V gene: TRBV7-2; clone size: once; D gene: TRBD1; CDR3 DNA: TGTGCCAGCAGCTTCGCCGGGACAGGAAGCTCCTACGAGCAGTACTTC; CDR3 protein: CASSFAGTGSSYEQYF
J gene: TRBJ2-1; V gene: TRBV10-3; clone size: .; D gene: TRBD1; CDR3 DNA: TGTGCCATCAGTGAGTCACAGGGGCCCAATGAGCAGTTCTTC; CDR3 protein: CAISESQGPNEQFF
J gene: TRBJ2-2; V gene: TRBV28; clone size: .; D gene: TRBD1; CDR3 DNA: TGTGCCAGCAGTTTCCCAGCCGGGACAGGGAAATTGAGGACCCCCGGGGAGCTGTTTTTT; CDR3 protein: CASSFPAGTGKLRTPGELFF
J gene: TRBJ1-2; V gene: TRBV5-1; clone size: .; D gene: .; CDR3 DNA: TGCGCCAGCAGCTCCACGACGGGCGGGGCGAAGAGATATGGCTACACCTTC; CDR3 protein: CASSSTTGGAKRYGYTF
J gene: TRBJ2-7; V gene: TRBV9; clone size: .; D gene: .; CDR3 DNA: TGTGCCAGCAGTCTAGCCGGGGGTATCTACGAGCAGTACTTC; CDR3 protein: CASSLAGGIYEQYF
J gene: TRBJ2-1; V gene: TRBV5-4; clone size: .; D gene: TRBD2; CDR3 DNA: TGTGCCAGCAGCTCCGCTGTGGGGCGGGAGTTTAATGAGCAGTTCTTC; CDR3 protein: CASSSAVGREFNEQFF
J gene: TRBJ1-6; V gene: TRBV2; clone size: .; D gene: .; CDR3 DNA: TGTGCCAGCGAACGAGAGAAAATCCACTTT; CDR3 protein: CASEREKIHF
J gene: TRBJ1-6; V gene: TRBV19; clone size: .; D gene: TRBD1; CDR3 DNA: TGTGCCAGTAGTTCCGGGACAGGGAATTCACCCCTCCACTTT; CDR3 protein: CASSSGTGNSPLHF
J gene: TRBJ2-5; V gene: TRBV3-1/TRBV3-2; clone size: .; D gene: .; CDR3 DNA: TGTGCCAGCAGCCAAGATGGGGGCATCGAAGAGACCCAGTACTTC; CDR3 protein: CASSQDGGIEETQYF
J gene: TRBJ1-1; V gene: TRBV19; clone size: .; D gene: .; CDR3 DNA: TGTGCCAGTAGTATGTGGGAGGCCACTGAAGCTTTCTTT; CDR3 protein: CASSMWEATEAFF
J gene: TRBJ2-2; V gene: TRBV5-4; clone size: once; D gene: TRBD2; CDR3 DNA: TGTGCCAGCAGCCCGGGACTAGCGGGATACACCGGGGAGCTGTTTTTT; CDR3 protein: CASSPGLAGYTGELFF
J gene: TRBJ1-2; V gene: TRBV19; clone size: .; D gene: TRBD1; CDR3 DNA: TGCGCCAGTAGAGGACAGGTCTATGGCTACACCTTC; CDR3 protein: CASRGQVYGYTF
J gene: TRBJ2-7; V gene: TRBV30; clone size: .; D gene: TRBD1; CDR3 DNA: TGTGCCTGGAGTCTAGACTGGGGGCAGGGGGTAACCTACGAGCAGTACTTC; CDR3 protein: CAWSLDWGQGVTYEQYF
J gene: TRBJ2-7; V gene: TRBV11-2; clone size: .; D gene: .; CDR3 DNA: TGTGCCAGCAGCTTAGGTTCGTACAGCCCCTACGAGCAGTACTTC; CDR3 protein: CASSLGSYSPYEQYF
J gene: TRBJ1-2; V gene: TRBV6-1; clone size: .; D gene: .; CDR3 DNA: TGTGCCAGCAGTGAAGGCCAGATCTATGGCTACACCTTC; CDR3 protein: CASSEGQIYGYTF
J gene: TRBJ1-6; V gene: TRBV30; clone size: .; D gene: TRBD1; CDR3 DNA: TGTGCCTGGAAGGTGGGGACAGCGAGCTCCTATAATTCACCCCTCCACTTT; CDR3 protein: CAWKVGTASSYNSPLHF
J gene: TRBJ2-7; V gene: TRBV5-4; clone size: .; D gene: .; CDR3 DNA: TGTGCCAGCAGCCTACGGCAGGGCTACGAGCAGTACTTC; CDR3 protein: CASSLRQGYEQYF
J gene: TRBJ2-7; V gene: TRBV18; clone size: .; D gene: TRBD2; CDR3 DNA: TGTGCCAGCTCACCCCAGTCTAGCGGGACTGGGGTCGGGCAGTACTTC; CDR3 protein: CASSPQSSGTGVGQYF
J gene: TRBJ1-2; V gene: TRBV3-1/TRBV3-2; clone size: .; D gene: TRBD1; CDR3 DNA: TGTGCCAGCAGCCAAGGACAGGGGGCAGGCTACACCTTC; CDR3 protein: CASSQGQGAGYTF
J gene: TRBJ1-1; V gene: TRBV5-1; clone size: once; D gene: TRBD1; CDR3 DNA: TGCGCCAGCAGCTCAGCAGGGGGCCTCACTGAAGCTTTCTTT; CDR3 protein: CASSSAGGLTEAFF
J gene: TRBJ1-5; V gene: TRBV27; clone size: .; D gene: TRBD1; CDR3 DNA: TGTGCCACCTTGGACAGGCTTAATAGCAATCAGCCCCAGCATTTT; CDR3 protein: CATLDRLNSNQPQHF
J gene: TRBJ2-2; V gene: TRBV29-1; clone size: .; D gene: .; CDR3 DNA: TGCAGCGTTTCAGGGTTTGCCGGGGAGCTGTTTTTT; CDR3 protein: CSVSGFAGELFF
J gene: TRBJ1-1; V gene: TRBV5-5; clone size: .; D gene: .; CDR3 DNA: TGTGCCAGCAGCTCCCGGGACATATCGATGAACACTGAAGCTTTCTTT; CDR3 protein: CASSSRDISMNTEAFF
J gene: TRBJ2-7; V gene: TRBV6-5; clone size: .; D gene: .; CDR3 DNA: TGTGCCAGCAGTTACTCTAGGGGTTTTAGGTTCTACGAGCAGTACTTC; CDR3 protein: CASSYSRGFRFYEQYF
J gene: TRBJ2-2; V gene: TRBV11-3; clone size: once; D gene: .; CDR3 DNA: TGTGCCAGCAGCCCGTACTCGAACACCGGGGAGCTGTTTTTT; CDR3 protein: CASSPYSNTGELFF
J gene: TRBJ2-4; V gene: TRBV28; clone size: medium-sized; D gene: TRBD2; CDR3 DNA: TGTGCCAGCAGTACCGGGACTAGGATCCAAAACATTCAGTACTTC; CDR3 protein: CASSTGTRIQNIQYF
J gene: TRBJ2-5; V gene: TRBV6-5; clone size: .; D gene: TRBD2; CDR3 DNA: TGTGCCAGCACCTCAGCGGGGTCCGCAATCGGGACCCAGTACTTC; CDR3 protein: CASTSAGSAIGTQYF
J gene: TRBJ2-1; V gene: TRBV29-1; clone size: .; D gene: .; CDR3 DNA: TGCAGCGTTGAAGGAGGCAGGGGCCTTTCCGACAATGAGCAGTTCTTC; CDR3 protein: CSVEGGRGLSDNEQFF
J gene: TRBJ2-2; V gene: TRBV18; clone size: once; D gene: .; CDR3 DNA: TGTGCCAGCTCACCACAACAGGGTTTCGGGGAGCTGTTTTTT; CDR3 protein: CASSPQQGFGELFF
J gene: TRBJ1-5; V gene: TRBV5-6; clone size: few; D gene: .; CDR3 DNA: TGTGCCAGCAGCCAGAGCGAGAGCAATCAGCCCCAGCATTTT; CDR3 protein: CASSQSESNQPQHF
J gene: TRBJ2-7; V gene: TRBV10-1; clone size: few; D gene: .; CDR3 DNA: TGCGCCAGCAGTGAGGCAGATCTCTTCTACGAGCAGTACTTC; CDR3 protein: CASSEADLFYEQYF
J gene: TRBJ2-5; V gene: TRBV7-9; clone size: .; D gene: .; CDR3 DNA: TGTGCCAGCAGCTTAGGCACGGGCCAAGAGACCCAGTACTTC; CDR3 protein: CASSLGTGQETQYF
J gene: TRBJ1-2; V gene: TRBV6-1; clone size: few; D gene: TRBD1; CDR3 DNA: TGTGCCAGCAGTGATGGGGACAGTATGGTGAGAGGCTACACCTTC; CDR3 protein: CASSDGDSMVRGYTF
J gene: TRBJ2-6; V gene: TRBV7-9; clone size: few; D gene: .; CDR3 DNA: TGTGCCAGCAGCCCTGTAGCCCCGCCCAACGTCCTGACTTTC; CDR3 protein: CASSPVAPPNVLTF